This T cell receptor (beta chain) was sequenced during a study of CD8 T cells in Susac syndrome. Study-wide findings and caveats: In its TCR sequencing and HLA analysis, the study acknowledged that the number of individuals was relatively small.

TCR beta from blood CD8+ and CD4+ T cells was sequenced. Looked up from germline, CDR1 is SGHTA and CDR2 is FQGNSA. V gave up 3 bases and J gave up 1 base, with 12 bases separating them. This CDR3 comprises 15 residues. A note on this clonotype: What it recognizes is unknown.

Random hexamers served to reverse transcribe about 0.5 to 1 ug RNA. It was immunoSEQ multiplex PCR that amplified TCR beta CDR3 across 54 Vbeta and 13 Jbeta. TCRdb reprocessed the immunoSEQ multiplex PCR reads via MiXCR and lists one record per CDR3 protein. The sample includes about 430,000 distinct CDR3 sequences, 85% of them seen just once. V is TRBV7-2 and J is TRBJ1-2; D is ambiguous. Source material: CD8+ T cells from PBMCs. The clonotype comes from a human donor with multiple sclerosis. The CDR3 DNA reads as TGTGCCAGCAGCTTTTGGCAGCAAAATAACTATGGCTACACCTTC. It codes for CASSFWQQNNYGYTF. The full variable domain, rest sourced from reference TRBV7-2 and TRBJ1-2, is GAGVSQSPSNKVTEKGKDVELRCDPISGHTALYWYRQSLGQGLEFLIYFQGNSAPDKSGLPSDRFSAERTGGSVSTLTIQRTQQEDSAVYLCASSFWQQNNYGYTFGSGTRLTVV.